This TCR beta chain was found in a study of early T cells in non-severe SARS-CoV-2 infection. This clonotype appeared many times. TCRdb called the 5' RACE reads again in MiXCR, with one record for every CDR3 protein. The profile covers tens of thousands of distinct CDR3 sequences, with approximately 4% appearing a single time and about a tenth taken by the ten largest. The TCR sequence derives from an adult who was a healthcare worker with PCR-confirmed SARS-CoV-2 infection or an uninfected control (not recorded which). Sequencing was done on a sample of whole blood.

CDR3 DNA: TGTGCCAGCAGTTCACTCACCGGGACAGGGAAGTTGGGTCAGCCCCAGCATTTT. As protein: CASSSLTGTGKLGQPQHF. V gene TRBV6-5 combines with J gene TRBJ1-5, with 9 bases lining up with TRBD1. Per germline, CDR1 MNHEY and CDR2 SVGAGI. The CDR3 totals 18 residues. The V segment lost 4 bases and the J segment 6 bases; nucleotides outside the gene matches: 16.